These T cell receptor beta chains were read from a single sample in a study of OX40 agonist ivuxolimab in advanced cancers. Profiled with immunoSEQ multiplex PCR; TCRdb holds only in-frame clones, not every one. The sample includes about 45,000 clones, roughly nine tenths seen only once; the top ten take approximately 16%. This sample comprised CD4+ or CD8+ T cells sorted from blood, obtained in a trial of the OX40 agonist ivuxolimab. All receptors derive from an adult with an advanced solid tumor such as melanoma, head and neck, liver or kidney cancer. CDR3s include the opening cysteine and the closing phenylalanine or tryptophan. D genes are given only for firm matches. A row's size may be missing; if present it is once, few, many or a size class.

v_call,clone_size,j_call,d_call,cdr3_aa,cdr3_nt
TRBV21-1,.,TRBJ1-5,.,CASSKVDNQPQHF,TGTGCCAGCAGCAAAGTCGACAATCAGCCCCAGCATTTT
TRBV7-9,.,TRBJ1-1,.,CASRGLDKGSVF,TGTGCCAGTCGGGGGTTGGATAAGGGGAGCGTCTTT
TRBV25-1,once,TRBJ1-1,.,CASQGSEAFF,TGTGCATCGCAGGGCTCTGAAGCTTTCTTT
TRBV6-1,few,TRBJ1-1,.,CASSEVGTASEAFF,TGTGCCAGCAGTGAGGTCGGGACGGCTTCCGAAGCTTTCTTT
TRBV6-6,.,TRBJ2-1,.,CASSQSGGRHEQFF,TGTGCCAGCAGCCAATCAGGGGGGCGTCATGAGCAGTTCTTC
TRBV5-8,.,TRBJ2-7,TRBD1,CASSLARGRDEQYF,TGTGCCAGCAGCTTGGCCAGGGGGCGAGACGAGCAGTACTTC
TRBV18,.,TRBJ2-1,.,CASSHTDRSSYNEQFF,TGTGCCAGCTCACATACCGACAGAAGCTCCTACAATGAGCAGTTCTTC
TRBV7-9,.,TRBJ1-5,.,CASSRPNQPQHF,TGTGCCAGCAGCCGCCCCAATCAGCCCCAGCATTTT
TRBV7-2,once,TRBJ2-5,.,CASSQDLFGETQYF,TGTGCCAGCAGCCAGGATCTTTTCGGCGAGACCCAGTACTTC
TRBV11-2,few,TRBJ2-3,TRBD2,CASSLVGGGTKDTQYF,TGTGCCAGCAGCTTAGTGGGCGGGGGGACGAAAGATACGCAGTATTTT
TRBV27,.,TRBJ2-3,.,CASSPLPRDTSTDTQYF,TGTGCCAGCAGTCCCCTACCCCGGGACACTAGCACAGATACGCAGTATTTT
TRBV7-3,.,TRBJ2-2,.,CASSQVAGELFF,TGTGCCAGCAGCCAGGTGGCCGGGGAGCTGTTTTTT
TRBV6-1,.,TRBJ2-3,.,CASSPGTWVPDTQYF,TGTGCCAGCAGCCCCGGGACCTGGGTCCCAGATACGCAGTATTTT
TRBV5-5,.,TRBJ2-5,TRBD2,CASSLVVLAGHETQYF,TGTGCCAGCAGCTTGGTAGTTCTAGCGGGGCACGAGACCCAGTACTTC
TRBV10-1,.,TRBJ2-2,.,CASNQVAGELFF,TGCGCCAGCAATCAGGTTGCCGGGGAGCTGTTTTTT
TRBV14,.,TRBJ2-2,.,CASSQNTGLSVTGELFF,TGTGCCAGCAGCCAAAATACCGGACTATCGGTCACCGGGGAGCTGTTTTTT
TRBV29-1,.,TRBJ1-2,.,CSVVGALQGGYYGYTF,TGCAGCGTTGTTGGTGCACTACAAGGGGGATACTATGGCTACACCTTC
TRBV2,.,TRBJ1-6,.,CASSLLRPGHTNSPLHF,TGTGCCAGCAGTCTGCTCCGCCCGGGACACACTAATTCACCCCTCCACTTT
TRBV19,.,TRBJ1-2,.,CASRSLSGGPYGYTF,TGTGCCAGTAGGTCACTATCCGGAGGACCCTATGGCTACACCTTC
TRBV15,.,TRBJ1-4,.,CATSQGTEKLFF,TGTGCCACCAGCCAGGGGACGGAAAAACTGTTTTTT
TRBV5-1,.,TRBJ1-1,TRBD1,CASSLDRELNTEAFF,TGCGCCAGCAGCCTCGACAGGGAATTAAACACTGAAGCTTTCTTT
TRBV5-6,once,TRBJ2-7,.,CASSFFFSERVNEQYF,TGTGCCAGCAGCTTCTTTTTTTCCGAGCGGGTCAACGAGCAGTACTTC
TRBV9,.,TRBJ2-3,TRBD2,CASSVEAGGPRQYF,TGTGCCAGCAGCGTAGAGGCGGGGGGGCCAAGGCAGTATTTT
TRBV5-1,.,TRBJ2-1,.,CASSLGFGDEQFF,TGCGCCAGCAGCTTGGGTTTTGGGGATGAGCAGTTCTTC
TRBV30,.,TRBJ1-1,.,CAWNLNTEAFF,TGTGCCTGGAACCTGAACACTGAAGCTTTCTTT
TRBV27,few,TRBJ2-5,.,CASSSSPTGAKETQYF,TGTGCCAGCAGCTCCTCCCCGACGGGGGCAAAAGAGACCCAGTACTTC